The 20 T cell receptor beta chains presented below share a single source sample, sequenced in a study of cytomegalovirus exposure and HLA in healthy donors. Profiled with immunoSEQ multiplex PCR; TCRdb holds only in-frame clones, not every one. Of a few hundred thousand clones detected, more than 80% appear once; the ten largest clones hold roughly 0.83%. Sequences were obtained from PBMCs. The receptors shown here come from a woman aged 18-29 years in good health and CMV-seronegative.

V is TRBV6-1 and J is TRBJ1-6; a possible D gene is TRBD1 (6 bases). From germline, CDR1 is MNHNS and CDR2 SASEGT. The CDR3 extends over 14 amino acids. The V and J ends lost 4 bases and 5 bases respectively, with 9 bases between them. This CDR3 is CASSGNRDNSPLHF. CDR3 nucleotide sequence: TGTGCCAGCAGTGGAAACAGGGATAATTCACCCCTCCACTTT.

The rearrangement links TRBV7-6 to TRBJ1-4; a possible D gene is TRBD1 (5 bases). This CDR3 contains 15 residues. The germline V gene encodes CDR1 SGHVS and CDR2 FNYEAQ. Deletions cut 0 bases from V and 8 bases from J, with 13 bases between. Written as DNA, the CDR3 is TGTGCCAGCAGCTTAGCGGGGGGACTAGGAGAAAAACTGTTTTTT. Translated, it gives CASSLAGGLGEKLFF.

The genes are TRBV27 and TRBJ1-1; 12 bases are shared with TRBD1. V shed 2 bases and J 3 bases; nucleotides not matched to a gene: 7. The CDR3 is made up of 17 amino acids. Germline lookup yields CDR1 MNHEY and CDR2 SMNVEV (reference sequence). The CDR3 DNA is TGTGCCAGCAGTTTAAAACCGGGACAGGGGGCCGACACTGAAGCTTTCTTT. It specifies CASSLKPGQGADTEAFF.

This clone has only a few counts. The same CDR3 arises from other DNA sequences in this sample as well. J is TRBJ2-7 and V is TRBV6-5, with TRBD1 matching 8 bases. The CDR3 is made up of 14 amino acids. Germline assignment: CDR1 MNHEY and CDR2 SVGAGI. V shed 5 bases, J shed 1 base, and the junction held 4 bases outside the gene matches. The CDR3 DNA reads TGTGCCAGCAGTCCTGGGACAGGTTCCTACGAGCAGTACTTC. This encodes CASSPGTGSYEQYF.

Ten or more counts support this clone. V and J are TRBV2 and TRBJ2-2; no firm D call. V gave up 5 bases and J gave up 1 base, with 5 bases separating them. The V gene's germline CDR1 is SNHLY and CDR2 FYNNEI. This CDR3 region has 13 residues. CDR3 sequence reads: CASSQLNTGELFF. The CDR3 bases are TGTGCCAGCAGTCAGTTGAACACCGGGGAGCTGTTTTTT.

The V and J genes are TRBV11-2 and TRBJ2-7; 8 nucleotides line up with TRBD1. Germline-derived CDR1 and CDR2 are SGHAT and FQNNGV. The CDR3 spans 15 residues. Trimming at V came to 0 bases and at J to 6 bases, leaving 7 bases not matched to a gene. In nucleotides, the CDR3 is TGTGCCAGCAGCTTAGATTTCAGGACAGGGCCCGAGCAGTACTTC. Amino acid sequence: CASSLDFRTGPEQYF.

The sample holds many counts of this clone. J is TRBJ1-6 and V is TRBV15; TRBD1 is a possible D gene (5 bases). V lost 0 bases and J lost 7, with 16 bases in between. Germline CDR1 and CDR2: LNHNV and YYDKDF (reference sequence). The CDR3 sequence is 17 residues long. CDR3 loop: CATSRDRGFSRNSPLHF. For the CDR3, the DNA is TGTGCCACCAGCAGAGATCGGGGGTTCTCTCGGAATTCACCCCTCCACTTT.

In DNA, the CDR3 is TGCAGTGCTAGGGTCCGGAATGAGCAGTTCTTC. This encodes CSARVRNEQFF. The chain couples TRBV20-1 to TRBJ2-1; D call uncertain. The CDR3 consists of 11 residues. V shed 3 bases and J shed 7 bases, with 7 bases lying between them. Germline lookup yields CDR1 DFQATT and CDR2 SNEGSKA (reference sequence).

The chain carries TRBV7-6 and TRBJ2-5, with D maybe TRBD1 (6 bases). The germline gives CDR1 SGHVS, CDR2 FNYEAQ. The CDR3 covers 13 residues. Trimming stripped 5 bases from V and 3 bases from J, with 10 bases between. DNA of the CDR3: TGTGCCAGCAGCCCGGGACATAAAGAGACCCAGTACTTC. The encoded protein is CASSPGHKETQYF.

This clone was observed a handful of times. The chain combines TRBV7-2 with TRBJ1-2; a weak D match, TRBD1 (6 bases). This CDR3 region has 16 residues. V lost 4 bases and J 5 bases, leaving 20 bases between the germline ends. Germline V gene lookup returns CDR1 SGHTA and CDR2 FQGNSA. The CDR3 loop reads CASSSQGLSLGYGYTF. In nucleotides, the CDR3 is TGTGCCAGCAGCTCACAGGGCTTGAGCCTCGGGTATGGCTACACCTTC.

The V gene is TRBV11-2, the J gene TRBJ2-7; no firm D call. From germline, CDR1 is SGHAT and CDR2 FQNNGV. This CDR3 is 15 amino acids long. The V end was cut by 0 bases, the J end by 2 bases, with 11 bases between. The CDR3: CASSLDGQVPYEQYF. DNA of the CDR3: TGTGCCAGCAGCTTAGATGGGCAGGTTCCCTACGAGCAGTACTTC.

The V gene is TRBV6-5, the J gene TRBJ1-1, with D unresolved. The CDR3 is 15 amino acids. Germline V CDR1 and CDR2: MNHEY, SVGAGI. Deletions cut 2 bases from V and 0 bases from J, with 10 bases between. CDR3 DNA sequence: TGTGCCAGCAGTTACAGCCGATTGTTGAACACTGAAGCTTTCTTT. It yields the protein CASSYSRLLNTEAFF.

Comment on this clone: At the DNA level, this CDR3 is encoded by other sequences in the same sample as well. This chain links TRBV4-1 with TRBJ2-7; 12 nucleotides align to TRBD2. This CDR3 is built from 15 residues. Germline CDR1 is MGHRA and CDR2 is YSYEKL. V lost 4 bases, J lost 2 bases, and 3 bases stayed unmatched. The CDR3 is CASSLLAGGPYEQYF. CDR3 DNA: TGCGCCAGCAGCCTACTAGCGGGAGGACCCTACGAGCAGTACTTC.

The chain employs TRBV5-4 and TRBJ2-5, with TRBD2 matching over 8 bases. CDR1 and CDR2 (germline): SGHNT, YYREEE (reference sequence). CDR3 size: 13 residues. V shed 5 bases, J shed 5 bases, and the junction held 5 bases outside the gene matches. CDR3 sequence (DNA): TGTGCCAGCAGGAGCGGGGGCCGGGAGACCCAGTACTTC. Protein sequence: CASRSGGRETQYF.

V is TRBV28 and J is TRBJ2-7, with 9 nucleotides matching TRBD1. The germline gives CDR1 MDHEN, CDR2 SYDVKM. There are 14 residues in the CDR3. V shed 7 bases and J 8 bases; nucleotides not matched to a gene: 12. The CDR3, as DNA: TGTGCCAGCACCCCGGGACAGGGAATTAGGAAGCAGTACTTC. The encoded protein is CASTPGQGIRKQYF. Full variable domain (rest looked up from reference TRBV28 and TRBJ2-7): DVKVTQSSRYLVKRTGEKVFLECVQDMDHENMFWYRQDPGLGLRLIYFSYDVKMKEKGDIPEGYSVSREKKERFSLILESASTNQTSMYLCASTPGQGIRKQYFGPGTRLTVT.

The gene calls are TRBV18 and TRBJ2-1, with D unclear. Germline V gene data show CDR1 as KGHSH and CDR2 as LQKENI. With 0 bases removed from V and 0 bases from J, the gap between germline ends came to 9 bases. This CDR3 region has 16 residues. As DNA, the CDR3 is TGTGCCAGCTCACCACCGGCATCCCGCTCCTACAATGAGCAGTTCTTC. As protein: CASSPPASRSYNEQFF.

The gene calls are TRBV7-8 and TRBJ1-5; D unclear. The CDR3 extends over 14 amino acids. V was trimmed by 5 bases and J by 2 bases, leaving 10 bases between them. From germline, CDR1 is SGHVS and CDR2 FQNEAQ. CDR3 DNA sequence: TGTGCCAGCAGCATAGACAAAGGCAATCAGCCCCAGCATTTT. Translated, it gives CASSIDKGNQPQHF.

The chain couples TRBV12-5 to TRBJ1-1; tentative D call: TRBD1 (6 bases). Germline CDR1 and CDR2: LGHNT and FRNRAP. The CDR3 is 16 amino acids. Trimming shortened V by 1 base and J by 2 bases, and 14 bases separated the two germline ends. Written as DNA, the CDR3 is TGTGCTAGTGGTTTGGATGCGTGGGGGCCCAACACTGAAGCTTTCTTT. This gives the protein CASGLDAWGPNTEAFF. Full variable domain (missing parts from reference TRBV12-5 and TRBJ1-1): DARVTQTPRHKVTEMGQEVTMRCQPILGHNTVFWYRQTMMQGLELLAYFRNRAPLDDSGMPKDRFSAEMPDATLATLKIQPSEPRDSAVYFCASGLDAWGPNTEAFFGQGTRLTVV.

CDR3 nucleotides: TGTGCCACCTCGCTCCTGGGGACAGGCAATGAAAAACTGTTTTTT. It codes for CATSLLGTGNEKLFF. The chain is built from TRBV15 and TRBJ1-4, with TRBD1 identical over 8 bases. The CDR3 consists of 15 residues. The V segment lost 8 bases and the J segment 5 bases; nucleotides outside the gene matches: 10. From germline, CDR1 is LNHNV and CDR2 YYDKDF (reference sequence).

This sequence joins TRBV6-1 and TRBJ2-3; perhaps TRBD1 as D (6 bases). V shed 6 bases and J shed 0 bases, with 10 bases lying between them. The CDR3 is 14 amino acids. Germline V gene data show CDR1 as MNHNS and CDR2 as SASEGT. CDR3 sequence: CASSGQISTDTQYF. In nucleotides, the CDR3 is TGTGCCAGCAGCGGACAGATTAGCACAGATACGCAGTATTTT.